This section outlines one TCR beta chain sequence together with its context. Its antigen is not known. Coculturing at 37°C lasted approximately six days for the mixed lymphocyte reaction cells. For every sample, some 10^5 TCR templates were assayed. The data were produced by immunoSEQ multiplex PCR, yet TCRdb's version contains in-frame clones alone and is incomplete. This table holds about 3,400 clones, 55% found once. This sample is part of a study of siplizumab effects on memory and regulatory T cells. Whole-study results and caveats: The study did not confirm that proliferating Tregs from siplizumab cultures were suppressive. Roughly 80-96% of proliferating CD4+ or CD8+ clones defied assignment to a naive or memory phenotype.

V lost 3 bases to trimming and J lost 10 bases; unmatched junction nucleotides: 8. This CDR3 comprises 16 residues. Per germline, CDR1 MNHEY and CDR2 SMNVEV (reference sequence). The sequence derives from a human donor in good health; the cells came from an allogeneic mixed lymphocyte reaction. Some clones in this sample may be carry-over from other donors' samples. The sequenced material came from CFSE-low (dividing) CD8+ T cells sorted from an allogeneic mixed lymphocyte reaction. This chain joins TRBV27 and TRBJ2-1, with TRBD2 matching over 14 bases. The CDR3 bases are TGTGCCAGCAGTTTTTTGACTAGCGGGGGGGCTAGCGAGCAGTTCTTC. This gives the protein CASSFLTSGGASEQFF.